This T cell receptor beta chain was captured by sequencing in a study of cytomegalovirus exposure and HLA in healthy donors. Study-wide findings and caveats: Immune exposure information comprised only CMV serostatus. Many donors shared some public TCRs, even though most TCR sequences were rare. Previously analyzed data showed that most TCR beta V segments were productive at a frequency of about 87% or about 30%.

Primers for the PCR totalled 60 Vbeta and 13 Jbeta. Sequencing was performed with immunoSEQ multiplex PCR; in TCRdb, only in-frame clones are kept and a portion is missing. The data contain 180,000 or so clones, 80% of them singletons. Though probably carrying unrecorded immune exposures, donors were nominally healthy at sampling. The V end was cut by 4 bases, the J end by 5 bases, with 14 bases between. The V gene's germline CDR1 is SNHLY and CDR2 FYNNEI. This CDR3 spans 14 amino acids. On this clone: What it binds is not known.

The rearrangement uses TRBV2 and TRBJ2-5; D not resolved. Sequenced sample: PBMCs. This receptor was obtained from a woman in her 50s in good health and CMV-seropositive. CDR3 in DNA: TGTGCCAGCAGTGGTGTACGAAGCCGGGAGACCCAGTACTTC. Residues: CASSGVRSRETQYF.